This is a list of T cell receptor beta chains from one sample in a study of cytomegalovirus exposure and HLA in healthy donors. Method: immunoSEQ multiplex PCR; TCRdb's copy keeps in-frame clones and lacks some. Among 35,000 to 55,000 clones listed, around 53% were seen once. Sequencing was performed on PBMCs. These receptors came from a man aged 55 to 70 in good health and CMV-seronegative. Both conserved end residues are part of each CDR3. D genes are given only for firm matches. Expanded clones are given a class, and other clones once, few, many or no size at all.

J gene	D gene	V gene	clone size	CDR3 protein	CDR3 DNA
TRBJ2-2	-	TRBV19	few	CASSNMNTGELFF	TGTGCCAGTAGTAATATGAACACCGGGGAGCTGTTTTTT
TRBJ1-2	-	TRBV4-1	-	CASSQVASRAAYGYTF	TGCGCCAGCAGCCAAGTGGCGTCCAGGGCGGCATATGGCTACACCTTC
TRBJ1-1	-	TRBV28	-	CASLNQALNTEAFF	TGTGCCAGTCTCAATCAGGCGTTGAACACTGAAGCTTTCTTT
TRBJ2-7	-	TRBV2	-	CASRGRGFYEQYF	TGTGCCAGCAGGGGCAGGGGCTTCTACGAGCAGTACTTC
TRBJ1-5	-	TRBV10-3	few	CAISESGEGKQPQHF	TGTGCCATCAGTGAGTCAGGGGAGGGAAAACAGCCCCAGCATTTT
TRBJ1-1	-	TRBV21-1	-	CASSKEIRQSNTEAFF	TGTGCCAGCAGCAAAGAGATTAGACAGTCGAACACTGAAGCTTTCTTT
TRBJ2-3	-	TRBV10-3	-	CAILALDTQYF	TGTGCCATCCTGGCTTTAGATACGCAGTATTTT
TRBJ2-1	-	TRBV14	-	CASSQPSGSSYNEQFF	TGTGCCAGCAGCCAACCCAGCGGAAGCTCCTACAATGAGCAGTTCTTC
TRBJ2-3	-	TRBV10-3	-	CAISESQGGDTQYF	TGTGCCATCAGTGAGTCCCAGGGTGGGGATACGCAGTATTTT
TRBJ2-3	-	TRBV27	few	CASSLLGDTQYF	TGTGCCAGCAGTTTACTAGGAGATACGCAGTATTTT
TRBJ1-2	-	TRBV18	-	CASSPRQDELGGYTF	TGTGCCAGCTCACCACGACAGGATGAACTAGGTGGCTACACCTTC
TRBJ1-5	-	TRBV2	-	CASSLTTPEGQPQHF	TGTGCCAGCAGCCTTACGACGCCGGAGGGTCAGCCCCAGCATTTT
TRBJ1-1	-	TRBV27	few	CASSHKGTEAFF	TGTGCCAGCAGTCACAAGGGGACTGAAGCTTTCTTT
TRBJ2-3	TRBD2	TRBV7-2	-	CASSAGLAGLGDTQYF	TGTGCCAGCAGCGCCGGACTAGCGGGATTGGGGGATACGCAGTATTTT
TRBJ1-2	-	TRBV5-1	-	CASSLGGRGYTF	TGCGCCAGCAGCCTGGGCGGCCGGGGCTACACCTTC
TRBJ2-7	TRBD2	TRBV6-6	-	CASWSGRYEQYF	TGTGCCAGTTGGAGCGGGAGATACGAGCAGTACTTC
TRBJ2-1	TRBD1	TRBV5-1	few	CASSLAQGDYNEQFF	TGCGCCAGCAGCTTGGCTCAGGGGGACTACAATGAGCAGTTCTTC
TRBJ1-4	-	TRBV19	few	CASTGSEGEKLFF	TGTGCCAGTACCGGGTCCGAAGGTGAAAAACTGTTTTTT
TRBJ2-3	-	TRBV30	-	CAWSEGVVSKRQYF	TGTGCCTGGAGTGAAGGGGTGGTCAGTAAGAGGCAGTATTTT
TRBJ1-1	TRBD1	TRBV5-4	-	CASSPPTGPNTEAFF	TGTGCCAGCAGCCCCCCGACAGGGCCCAACACTGAAGCTTTCTTT
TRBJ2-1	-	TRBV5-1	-	CASSSEGGNEQFF	TGCGCCAGCAGCTCCGAGGGTGGCAATGAGCAGTTCTTC
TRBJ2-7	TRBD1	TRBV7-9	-	CASSSGQGGYEQYF	TGTGCCAGCAGCTCCGGACAGGGGGGTTACGAGCAGTACTTC
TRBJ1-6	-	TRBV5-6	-	CASSLYREAYNSPLHF	TGTGCCAGCAGCTTGTATCGGGAAGCCTATAATTCACCCCTCCACTTT
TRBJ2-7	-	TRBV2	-	CASQYSYEQYF	TGTGCCAGCCAGTATTCCTACGAGCAGTACTTC
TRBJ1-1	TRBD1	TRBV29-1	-	CSVQGGTNTEAFF	TGCAGCGTGCAGGGGGGAACAAACACTGAAGCTTTCTTT
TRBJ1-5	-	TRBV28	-	CASSLPDRGHQPQHF	TGTGCCAGCAGTTTACCGGACAGAGGGCATCAGCCCCAGCATTTT
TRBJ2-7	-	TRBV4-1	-	CASSLEGGGRGKQYF	TGCGCCAGCAGCCTTGAGGGAGGCGGCAGGGGGAAGCAGTACTTC
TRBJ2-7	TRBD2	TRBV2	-	CASSAPGLAAYPSEQYF	TGTGCCAGCAGCGCCCCCGGACTAGCCGCATACCCCAGCGAGCAGTACTTC
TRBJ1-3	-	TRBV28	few	CASSLWGRNGNTIYF	TGTGCCAGCAGTTTATGGGGGCGGAATGGAAACACCATATATTTT
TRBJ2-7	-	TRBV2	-	CASRAGSYSYEQYF	TGTGCCAGCAGGGCCGGGTCCTACTCCTACGAGCAGTACTTC
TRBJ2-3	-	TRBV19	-	CASSIPGDTQYF	TGTGCCAGTAGTATACCCGGAGATACGCAGTATTTT
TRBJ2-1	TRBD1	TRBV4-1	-	CASSPTGASGNNEQFF	TGCGCCAGCAGCCCTACAGGGGCAAGTGGGAACAATGAGCAGTTCTTC
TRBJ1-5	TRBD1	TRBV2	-	CASGGGQGGNQPQHF	TGTGCCAGCGGGGGAGGACAGGGTGGCAATCAGCCCCAGCATTTT
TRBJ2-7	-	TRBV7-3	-	CASSSAYEQYF	TGTGCCAGCAGCTCTGCCTACGAGCAGTACTTC
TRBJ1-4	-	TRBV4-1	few	CASSHRTSRGGEKLFF	TGCGCCAGCAGCCATCGGACCTCGAGGGGGGGTGAAAAACTGTTTTTT
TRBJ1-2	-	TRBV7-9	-	CASSLVWGQEGYTF	TGTGCCAGCAGCTTAGTATGGGGGCAAGAAGGCTACACCTTC
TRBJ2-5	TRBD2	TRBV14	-	CASSPGGSQETQYF	TGTGCCAGCAGCCCGGGAGGATCTCAAGAGACCCAGTACTTC
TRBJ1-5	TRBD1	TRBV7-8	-	CASSLSRDRGQPQHF	TGTGCCAGCAGCTTATCCCGGGACAGAGGGCAGCCCCAGCATTTT
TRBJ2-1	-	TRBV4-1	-	CASSIRQRSSYNEQFF	TGCGCCAGCAGCATACGACAGAGGAGCTCCTACAATGAGCAGTTCTTC
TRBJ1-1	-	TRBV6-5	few	CASSYSMMGRGGAFF	TGTGCCAGCAGTTACTCGATGATGGGACGGGGGGGAGCTTTCTTT
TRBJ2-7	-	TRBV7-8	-	CASSSLGGYEQYF	TGTGCCAGCAGCTCCCTAGGGGGCTACGAGCAGTACTTC
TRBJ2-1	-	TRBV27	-	CASSGPIPHNEQFF	TGTGCCAGCAGTGGGCCCATCCCACACAATGAGCAGTTCTTC
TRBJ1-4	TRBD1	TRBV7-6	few	CASSRTGEGATNEKLFF	TGTGCCAGCAGTCGGACAGGGGAAGGAGCGACTAATGAAAAACTGTTTTTT
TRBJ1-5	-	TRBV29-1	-	CSGSTGTNQPQHF	TGCAGCGGTTCGACAGGTACTAATCAGCCCCAGCATTTT
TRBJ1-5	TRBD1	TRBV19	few	CASSPGTGGDKPQHF	TGTGCCAGTAGTCCCGGGACAGGGGGCGATAAGCCCCAGCATTTT
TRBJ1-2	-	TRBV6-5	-	CASKTLRQEEF	TGTGCCAGCAAAACTCTGAGACAGGAAGAGTTC
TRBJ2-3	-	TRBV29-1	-	CSVELGAADTQYF	TGCAGCGTTGAACTGGGGGCCGCAGATACGCAGTATTTT
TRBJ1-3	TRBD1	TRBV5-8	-	CASSLDRGRGNTIYF	TGTGCCAGCAGCTTGGACAGGGGGAGAGGAAACACCATATATTTT
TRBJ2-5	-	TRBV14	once	CASSQQIQETQYF	TGTGCCAGCAGCCAGCAGATCCAAGAGACCCAGTACTTC
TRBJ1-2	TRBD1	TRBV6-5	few	CASSYGITGGDGYTF	TGTGCCAGCAGTTACGGCATAACAGGGGGTGATGGCTACACCTTC
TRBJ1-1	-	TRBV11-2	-	CASSLGSISHFLNTEAFF	TGTGCCAGCAGCTTAGGTTCCATTTCCCATTTTCTGAACACTGAAGCTTTCTTT
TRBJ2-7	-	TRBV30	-	CAWSLDLYEQYF	TGTGCCTGGAGCCTAGACCTATACGAGCAGTACTTC
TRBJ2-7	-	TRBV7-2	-	CASSLLLRVTEQYF	TGTGCCAGCAGCTTACTATTACGGGTCACCGAGCAGTACTTC
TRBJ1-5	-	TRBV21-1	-	CASSQGGGRQPQHF	TGTGCCAGCAGCCAAGGGGGGGGACGTCAGCCCCAGCATTTT